This TCR beta chain appears in the sequencing data of a study of blood T cells in healthy people across ages. Worth noting for this clonotype: Antigen unknown.

Staff drew about 10 milliliters of peripheral blood from each donor. Points from the study as a whole: Strongly correlated with naive T cell percentage was TCR beta diversity.

The second PCR ran about 6 to 11 cycles with a sample-barcoded 5' primer and J-beta primers. Template switching added a 12-random-nucleotide identifier to every cDNA molecule. TCRdb reprocessed the 5' RACE reads via MiXCR and lists one record per CDR3 protein. This sample has 1.2 million to 1.5 million distinct CDR3 sequences, with around 39% found just once. The V gene's germline CDR1 is SGHRS and CDR2 YFSETQ. V lost 4 bases and J 1 base, leaving 8 bases between the germline ends. This CDR3 is 13 amino acids long. Sample: blood. The rearrangement links TRBV5-1 to TRBJ1-2, with D possibly being TRBD1 (5 bases). The clonotype was recovered from a woman aged 18 to 35 in good health. The CDR3 loop is CASSQGDNYGYTF. Written as DNA, the CDR3 is TGCGCCAGCAGCCAGGGAGATAACTATGGCTACACCTTC.